What follows are 26 T cell receptor beta chains derived from one specimen sequenced in a study of T cells in Graves' hyperthyroidism and ophthalmopathy. RNA transcripts gave rise to amplified TCR beta CDR3 regions. TCR CDR3 regions were first amplified by RT-PCR with HTBI primers. TCRdb used MiXCR to reprocess the multiplex PCR reads, holding one entry per CDR3 protein. This sample has some 270,000 distinct CDR3 sequences, with approximately 14% found just once. The sample was blood. The receptors originated from a woman between 40 and 55 years old with Graves' hyperthyroidism.

This clonotype was picked up many times. The chain combines TRBV6-1 with TRBJ2-5; no reliable D call. Trimming pared 2 bases from V and 3 bases from J, leaving 7 bases between. The length of the CDR3 is 13 residues. Germline V lookup: CDR1 MNHNS, CDR2 SASEGT. The CDR3 region is CASSEILKETQYF. The CDR3 DNA follows: TGTGCCAGCAGTGAAATACTTAAAGAGACCCAGTACTTC.

Ten or more counts support this clonotype. The CDR3 region is CASSGVGGRRNEQFF. For the CDR3, the DNA is TGTGCCAGCAGTGGAGTAGGGGGACGGAGGAATGAGCAGTTCTTC. The chain joins TRBV2 to TRBJ2-1; the D gene is possibly TRBD1 (6 bases). The CDR3 extends over 15 amino acids. V was pared by 4 bases and J by 7 bases, with 17 bases between. Germline values: CDR1 SNHLY, CDR2 FYNNEI.

A remark on this clonotype: Germline is not matched at one junction end, which may reflect a read error. The chain combines TRBV20-1 with TRBJ1-1; 7 positions agree with TRBD1. Per germline, CDR1 DFQATT and CDR2 SNEGSKA (reference sequence). The CDR3 is 15 amino acids. The DNA for the CDR3 is TGCAGTGCTCGATCCCCGGGACAGCAAAACACTGAAGCTTCCTTT. Amino acid sequence: CSARSPGQQNTEASF.

This clonotype was recorded at least ten times. This chain joins TRBV28 and TRBJ2-7, with TRBD1 identical over 7 bases. Trimming removed 5 bases from V and 2 bases from J; junction bases left unmatched: 9. The CDR3 is 15 amino acids. Germline-derived CDR1 and CDR2 are MDHEN and SYDVKM. This CDR3 is CASSMTGSLTYEQYF. The CDR3 DNA is TGTGCCAGCAGTATGACAGGGAGTCTTACCTACGAGCAGTACTTC.

This clonotype came up many times. V usage is TRBV7-9 and J usage is TRBJ2-3; D uncertain. This CDR3 spans 18 amino acids. Germline lookup yields CDR1 SEHNR and CDR2 FQNEAQ (reference sequence). Between the trimmed V and J ends, which lost 4 bases and 5 bases, there was a span of 25 bases. Written as DNA, the CDR3 is TGTGCCAGCAGCTCGCCCATGGGCCAACGGAAAGAAGGAGATACGCAGTATTTT. Translation gives CASSSPMGQRKEGDTQYF.

The chain is built from TRBV5-1 and TRBJ2-6; no clear D. V was shortened by 0 bases and J by 4 bases, with 5 bases between the two germline ends. The CDR3 spans 14 residues. Germline V gene sequence: CDR1 SGHRS, CDR2 YFSETQ. The CDR3, as DNA: TGCGCCAGCAGCTTGGATACAGGGGCCAACGTCCTGACTTTC. It encodes CASSLDTGANVLTF.

This clonotype has just a few counts. The genes are TRBV9 and TRBJ2-1; D uncertain. Germline CDR1 and CDR2: SGDLS and YYNGEE. The CDR3 totals 15 residues. Deletions cut 0 bases from V and 1 base from J, with 8 bases between. The CDR3 spells CASSVDGRSYNEQFF. The CDR3 bases are TGTGCCAGCAGCGTAGATGGGCGATCCTACAATGAGCAGTTCTTC.

The J gene is TRBJ1-2, the V gene TRBV28; 9 bases are shared with TRBD1. This CDR3 comprises 15 residues. Germline-derived CDR1 and CDR2 are MDHEN and SYDVKM. Losses at the gene ends were 2 bases for V and 7 bases for J; bases not matched to a gene: 8. The CDR3 protein is CASSLPDRGFFGYTF. The DNA for the CDR3 is TGTGCCAGCAGTTTACCGGACAGGGGATTCTTTGGCTACACCTTC.

This clonotype came up many times. The rearrangement uses TRBV7-2 and TRBJ2-7; 7 bases agree with TRBD1. Germline V gene data show CDR1 as SGHTA and CDR2 as FQGNSA. V lost 2 bases, J lost 4 bases, and 5 bases stayed unmatched. CDR3 length: 14 amino acids. The CDR3 bases are TGTGCCAGCAGCTTACACCCAGGGGGTTACGAGCAGTACTTC. Translated: CASSLHPGGYEQYF.

Only a few counts were recorded for this clonotype. The chain is built from TRBV29-1 and TRBJ1-1, with 8 positions matching TRBD1. The V gene end was trimmed by 4 bases and the J gene end by 4 bases; junction bases not matched to a gene: 5. The germline CDR1 and CDR2 sequences are SQVTM and ANQGSEA. There are 13 residues in the CDR3. CDR3 protein: CSVGGTGGTEAFF. In DNA form, the CDR3 reads TGCAGCGTTGGGGGGACAGGCGGCACTGAAGCTTTCTTT.

As concerns this clonotype: A much larger clone sits a single nucleotide away, making a read error possible. V gene TRBV12-3 or TRBV12-4 combines with J gene TRBJ2-2, with 7 positions matching TRBD2. The CDR3 spans 15 residues. The CDR3 DNA reads as TGTGCCAGCAGTTTCTCAGCGGGACTCGCCGGGGAGCTGCTTTTT. Encoded protein: CASSFSAGLAGELLF.

This clonotype was detected only a few times. The rearrangement joins TRBV19 to TRBJ2-2; 9 bases are a match to TRBD1. CDR1 and CDR2 (germline): LNHDA, SQIVND (reference sequence). The CDR3 length is 16 residues. V shed 3 bases, J shed 0 bases, and the junction held 2 bases outside the gene matches. The CDR3 here is CASSIGTGTNTGELFF. The CDR3 region has the DNA TGTGCCAGTAGTATTGGGACAGGGACGAACACCGGGGAGCTGTTTTTT.

This clonotype was seen ten or more times. This chain uses TRBV5-1 with TRBJ2-3, with no clear D. CDR1 is SGHRS, CDR2 YFSETQ, per germline. Trimming cost V 2 bases and J 0 bases, with 7 bases left between them. The CDR3 spans 14 residues. CDR3 in DNA: TGCGCCAGCAGCTTCGACGGAAGCACAGATACGCAGTATTTT. This codes for CASSFDGSTDTQYF.

This clonotype was seen at least ten times. The CDR3 region has the DNA TGTGCCAGCAGCTTAGATTTTAAAGAGACCCAGTACTTC. Translated, it gives CASSLDFKETQYF. V gene TRBV7-9 combines with J gene TRBJ2-5; D is unclear. Per the germline V gene, CDR1 is SEHNR and CDR2 is FQNEAQ (reference sequence). This CDR3 has 13 residues. V was pared by 1 base and J by 3 bases, with 6 bases between. Complete variable domain (other parts from reference TRBV7-9 and TRBJ2-5): DTGVSQNPRHKITKRGQNVTFRCDPISEHNRLYWYRQTLGQGPEFLTYFQNEAQLEKSRLLSDRFSAERPKGSFSTLEIQRTEQGDSAMYLCASSLDFKETQYFGPGTRLLVL.

This clonotype appeared a few times. The chain is built from TRBV7-9 and TRBJ1-2, with a tentative D call TRBD1 (6 bases). CDR1 is SEHNR and CDR2 is FQNEAQ in the germline V gene (reference sequence). Between the trimmed V and J ends, which lost 6 bases and 0 bases, there was a span of 11 bases. CDR3 length: 14 amino acids. Here the CDR3 reads CASRSGTTNYGYTF. The DNA for the CDR3 is TGTGCCAGCAGATCCGGGACAACTAACTATGGCTACACCTTC.

This clonotype appeared a few times. The chain employs TRBV10-2 and TRBJ2-1; 10 bases are a match to TRBD2. V was pared by 1 base and J by 8 bases, with 5 bases of the junction left unmatched. Germline CDR1 is WSHSY and CDR2 is SAAADI. This CDR3 has 15 amino acids. The CDR3 DNA reads TGCGCCAGCAGTGAGTGGCTAGCGGGAGCTTATGAGCAGTTCTTC. Translated, it gives CASSEWLAGAYEQFF.

This clonotype came up many times. The V call is TRBV24-1, the J call TRBJ1-4; the D is unclear. V lost 4 bases and J lost 7, with 6 bases in between. Germline V lookup: CDR1 KGHDR, CDR2 SFDVKD. CDR3 length: 12 residues. The CDR3 region is CATSDNSEKLFF. CDR3 sequence (DNA): TGTGCCACCAGTGACAACAGTGAAAAACTGTTTTTT.

This clonotype was observed a single time. A much more abundant neighbour one base away suggests this may be a read error. This chain links TRBV19 with TRBJ2-1; D gene uncertain. This CDR3 is built from 14 residues. The germline V gene encodes CDR1 LNHDA and CDR2 SQIVND (reference sequence). Trimming removed 9 bases at V and 6 bases at J, with 18 bases between. The CDR3 DNA reads TGTGCCAGCCCATCCCATTACACCGTCAATGAGCAGTTCTTC. Protein: CASPSHYTVNEQFF.

The V and J genes are TRBV6-5 and TRBJ2-3, with D maybe TRBD2 (6 bases). Between the trimmed V and J ends, which lost 2 bases and 0 bases, there was a span of 9 bases. CDR1 and CDR2 from the germline V gene are MNHEY and SVGAGI. The CDR3 extends over 15 amino acids. CDR3 DNA: TGTGCCAGCAGTTACGTCGCGGGAAGCACAGATACGCAGTATTTT. This sequence encodes CASSYVAGSTDTQYF.

The chain employs TRBV18 and TRBJ2-1, with TRBD1 matching 9 bases. The germline V gene encodes CDR1 KGHSH and CDR2 LQKENI. V trimming: 5 bases; J trimming: 7 bases; junction bases outside the gene matches: 9. The CDR3 spans 15 residues. DNA for the CDR3: TGTGCCAGCTCATCTCGGGACAGGGAAGCGAATGAGCAGTTCTTC. This translates into CASSSRDREANEQFF. The full variable domain, in which reference TRBV18 and TRBJ2-1 provide the parts outside the CDR3, is NAGVMQNPRHLVRRRGQEARLRCSPMKGHSHVYWYRQLPEEGLKFMVYLQKENIIDESGMPKERFSAEFPKEGPSILRIQQVVRGDSAAYFCASSSRDREANEQFFGPGTRLTVL.

In this sample, this clonotype turned up many times. The J gene is TRBJ2-1, the V gene TRBV20-1; D is perhaps TRBD1 (5 bases). Germline CDR1 DFQATT, CDR2 SNEGSKA (reference sequence). V lost 5 bases to trimming and J lost 8 bases, with 13 bases between them. CDR3 size: 12 residues. The chain's CDR3 is CSASDIFDEQFF. The CDR3 DNA is TGCAGTGCTTCGGACATATTTGATGAGCAGTTCTTC.

This clonotype was seen many times. The chain has TRBV7-2 and TRBJ2-5; 11 positions match TRBD2. The CDR3 has 15 amino acids. The J segment lost 4 bases and the V segment lost 3 bases, leaving 4 bases of the junction unmatched. Germline V gene sequence: CDR1 SGHTA, CDR2 FQGNSA. The CDR3 loop is CASSFLAGGGETQYF. In DNA form, the CDR3 reads TGTGCCAGCAGCTTTTTAGCGGGAGGGGGAGAGACCCAGTACTTC.

This clonotype showed up many times. The rearrangement uses TRBV19 and TRBJ1-2, with unresolved D. CDR3 size: 13 residues. V lost 6 bases to trimming and J lost 4 bases, with 12 bases between them. Germline-derived CDR1 and CDR2 are LNHDA and SQIVND (reference sequence). Here the CDR3 reads CASSPSRGYGYTF. CDR3 coding DNA: TGTGCCAGTAGCCCCAGCAGAGGCTATGGCTACACCTTC.

The rearrangement uses TRBV19 and TRBJ1-2; D is unresolved. Germline assignment: CDR1 LNHDA and CDR2 SQIVND (reference sequence). V was shortened by 6 bases and J by 3 bases, with 11 bases between the two germline ends. The CDR3 is made up of 13 amino acids. In nucleotides, the CDR3 is TGTGCCAGTAGCCCCGACCTAGACTATGGCTACACCTTC. Translation gives CASSPDLDYGYTF.

This clonotype was seen at least ten times. V is TRBV10-3 and J is TRBJ1-6, with D perhaps matching TRBD1 (5 bases). The CDR3 totals 14 residues. Germline values: CDR1 ENHRY, CDR2 SYGVKD. Trimming pared 4 bases from V and 8 bases from J, leaving 12 bases between. The DNA of the CDR3 is TGTGCCATCAGTGTCAGGGAGGAGGATTCACCCCTCCACTTT. Its translation: CAISVREEDSPLHF.

This clonotype was counted ten times or more. This chain joins TRBV2 and TRBJ1-6; D is unclear. The CDR3 spans 16 residues. Germline assignment: CDR1 SNHLY and CDR2 FYNNEI. Trimming left V 5 bases short and J 0 bases short, with 11 bases between. The DNA of the CDR3 is TGTGCCAGCAGTCCCTCCCTATTCTCCTATAATTCACCCCTCCACTTT. It translates to CASSPSLFSYNSPLHF.